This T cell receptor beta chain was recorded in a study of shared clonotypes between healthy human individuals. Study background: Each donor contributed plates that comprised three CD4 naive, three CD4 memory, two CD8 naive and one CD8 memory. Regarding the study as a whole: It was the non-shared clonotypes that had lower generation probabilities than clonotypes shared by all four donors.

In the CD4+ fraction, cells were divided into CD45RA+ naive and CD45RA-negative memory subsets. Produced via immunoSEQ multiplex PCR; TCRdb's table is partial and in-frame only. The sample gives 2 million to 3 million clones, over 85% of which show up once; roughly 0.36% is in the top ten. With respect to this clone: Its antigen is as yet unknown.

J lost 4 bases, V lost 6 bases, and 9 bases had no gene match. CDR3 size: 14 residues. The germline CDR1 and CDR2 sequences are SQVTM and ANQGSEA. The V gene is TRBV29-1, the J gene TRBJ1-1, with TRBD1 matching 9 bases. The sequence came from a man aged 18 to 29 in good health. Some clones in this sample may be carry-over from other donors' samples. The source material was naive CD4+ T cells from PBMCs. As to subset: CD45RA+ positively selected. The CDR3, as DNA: TGCAGCGTGAGTAACGGACAGGGGAGCACTGAAGCTTTCTTT. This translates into CSVSNGQGSTEAFF.